The TCR beta chain under discussion was sequenced for a study of blood T cell repertoires in COVID-19. Study information: Researchers got acute and convalescent COVID-19 samples from the United States, Italy and Spain. Sources were T cells, B-cell-depleted T cells, or PBMCs; the material itself was cDNA or gDNA.

CDR1 and CDR2 (germline): MNHEY, SVGAGI. This CDR3 has 14 residues. Trimming at V came to 6 bases and at J to 5 bases, leaving 6 bases not matched to a gene. Source study methods: How many nucleated cells were present was estimated from reference gene primer amplification. The assay was immunoSEQ multiplex PCR, and TCRdb's table has in-frame clones only and misses some. Clone size and the V and J calls come from that table; the DNA yielded D and trimming. The sample yields 200,000 to 250,000 clones, roughly 80% seen once. This sequence was found in a woman aged 65 to 85 with acute or convalescent COVID-19. The chain combines TRBV6-5 with TRBJ2-2; TRBD1 matches 7 bases. The sample was peripheral blood. CDR3 DNA sequence: TGTGCCAGCAGAGGACAGGTCTTAACCGGGGAGCTGTTTTTT. It encodes CASRGQVLTGELFF.